The 10 T cell receptor beta chains below come from one sample, sequenced in a study of tumor-infiltrating lymphocytes in primary liver carcinoma (dated by TCRdb to about 2017). The reads were generated on an Illumina HiSeq 2500. TCRbeta-specific cDNA was reverse-transcribed from approximately 0.5 ug total RNA using a constant-region primer and ProtoScript II reverse transcriptase. TCRbeta libraries were built with three nested multiplex PCR rounds, a slightly modified ARM-PCR procedure. Each of the first two PCR rounds ran for around 9 cycles and used multiplex TRBV1-TRBV30 forward primers together with a Cbeta reverse primer. Clones were called with MiXCR by TCRdb after fastp trimmed the public reads at Q25, and only in-frame beta chains were retained. One record per CDR3 amino acid sequence lists the most common genes and DNA. The sample table records about 330,000 distinct CDR3 sequences; roughly two thirds of these occur just once. About 6% of the sample rests with the top ten.

RNA from unsorted whole blood was extracted with TRIzol reagent, and germline DNA was obtained with the DNeasy Blood & Tissue kit. The source material was peripheral blood. These receptors all come from a man aged 35-49 years with primary liver carcinoma and hepatitis B virus infection.

V is TRBV5-1 and J is TRBJ2-7; D remains ambiguous. Trimming pared 0 bases from V and 5 bases from J, leaving 9 bases between. Per germline, CDR1 SGHRS and CDR2 YFSETQ. The CDR3 contains 13 residues. CDR3 amino acids: CASSLAGVDEQYF. The DNA for the CDR3 is TGCGCCAGCAGCTTGGCTGGGGTCGACGAGCAGTACTTC.

Points on this clonotype: At one of its ends the junction is not consistent with the germline gene, which may arise from a read error. V and J are TRBV5-5 and TRBJ2-5, with D possibly TRBD2 on 6 matching bases. This CDR3 contains 14 residues. The germline gives CDR1 SGHKS, CDR2 YYEKEE (reference sequence). Here the CDR3 reads CDSSDGSSQETQYF. DNA of the CDR3: TGTGACAGCAGCGACGGGAGCTCCCAAGAGACCCAGTACTTC.

This rearrangement joins TRBV21-1 to TRBJ2-5; TRBD1, the D gene given by the table, was not confirmed from the DNA. TRBV21-1 is given as a pseudogene. The CDR3 covers 14 residues. This CDR3 reads CASSKMTGRETHYF. Here the CDR3 DNA reads TGTGCCAGCAGCAAAATGACAGGGCGGGAGACCCACTACTTC.

Note on this clonotype: A read error may be the cause here, since a much bigger clone is one base away. V is TRBV10-2 and J is TRBJ1-4; no clear D. This CDR3 is built from 14 residues. CDR1 and CDR2 (germline): WSHSY, SAAADI. For the CDR3, the DNA is TGCGCCAGCTCTCGGGAGGCAACTAATGAAGAACTGTTTTTT. Translating gives CASSREATNEELFF.

Comment on this clonotype: Germline and junction disagree at one end, which may indicate a read error. The chain couples TRBV6-2 or TRBV6-3 to TRBJ2-3; D unresolved. The J call is uncertain, as TRBJ1-5 better fits the DNA end. This CDR3 region has 14 residues. Looked up from germline, CDR1 is MNHEY and CDR2 is SVGEGT. CDR3 nucleotides: TGTGACAGCAAACAACCAGAAGTCACAGATACGCAGCATTTT. The encoded protein is CDSKQPEVTDTQHF.

The chain joins TRBV5-1 to TRBJ2-1, with 13 bases fitting TRBD2. The junction had 13 bases not matched to a gene; V was cut back by 0 bases and J by 7 bases. Per the germline V gene, CDR1 is SGHRS and CDR2 is YFSETQ. The CDR3 extends over 19 amino acids. CDR3 nucleotide sequence: TGCGCCAGCAGCTTGGGTGGACTAGCGGGAGAAATCATTGGGAATGAGCAGTTCTTC. This encodes CASSLGGLAGEIIGNEQFF. The complete variable domain, with remaining parts taken from reference TRBV5-1 and TRBJ2-1, reads KAGVTQTPRYLIKTRGQQVTLSCSPISGHRSVSWYQQTPGQGLQFLFEYFSETQRNKGNFPGRFSGRQFSNSRSEMNVSTLELGDSALYLCASSLGGLAGEIIGNEQFFGPGTRLTVL.

A remark on this clonotype: A read error may explain this, as a much larger clone is one base away. This chain links TRBV4-1 with TRBJ2-7; perhaps TRBD1 as D (6 bases). Germline V gene sequence: CDR1 MGHRA, CDR2 YSYEKL. The CDR3 extends over 15 amino acids. Trimming cost V 7 bases and J 5 bases, with 21 bases left between them. CDR3 DNA: TGCGCCAGCAACACCCTACAGGGCAGGGGCAACGAGCAGTACTTC. It codes for CASNTLQGRGNEQYF.

V is TRBV11-2 and J is TRBJ2-1, with 11 bases matching TRBD2. The V gene's germline CDR1 is SGHAT and CDR2 FQNNGV. The CDR3 length is 18 residues. V shed 7 bases, J shed 0 bases, and the junction held 11 bases outside the gene matches. The chain's CDR3 is CASNLRRGLADSYNEQFF. The CDR3, as DNA: TGTGCCAGCAACCTCAGGAGGGGACTAGCGGACTCCTACAATGAGCAGTTCTTC.

A note on this clonotype: A junction boundary mismatches the germline segment, possibly from a read error. This sequence joins TRBV11-2 and TRBJ2-7; 8 bases are a match to TRBD2. CDR1 SGHAT and CDR2 FQNNGV come from the germline V gene. This CDR3 comprises 16 residues. The CDR3 sequence: CDSGFEGGRSSYEQYF. In nucleotides, the CDR3 is TGTGACAGCGGCTTTGAGGGCGGGAGGAGCTCCTACGAGCAGTACTTC.

The gene calls are TRBV7-8 and TRBJ2-3; 9 bases line up with TRBD1. Per germline, CDR1 SGHVS and CDR2 FQNEAQ. J lost 4 bases, V lost 8 bases, and 7 bases had no gene match. The CDR3 runs to 14 residues. CDR3 sequence reads: CASSDRGNSDTQYF. DNA for the CDR3: TGTGCCAGCTCCGACAGGGGGAATTCAGATACGCAGTATTTT.